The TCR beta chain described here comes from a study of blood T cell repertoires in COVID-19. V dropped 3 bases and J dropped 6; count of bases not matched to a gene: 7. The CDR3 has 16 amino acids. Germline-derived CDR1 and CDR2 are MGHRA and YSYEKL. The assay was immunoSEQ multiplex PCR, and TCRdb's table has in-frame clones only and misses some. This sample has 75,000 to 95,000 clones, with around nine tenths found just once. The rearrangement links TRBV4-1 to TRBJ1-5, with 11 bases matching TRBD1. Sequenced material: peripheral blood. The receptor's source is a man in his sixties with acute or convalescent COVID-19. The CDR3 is CASSHPGQGDFQPQHF. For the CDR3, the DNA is TGCGCCAGCAGCCACCCGGGACAGGGGGATTTTCAGCCCCAGCATTTT.